This T cell receptor beta chain was documented in a study of tumor-infiltrating lymphocytes in primary liver carcinoma. The wider study: Patients' primary liver carcinoma was surgically resected. These patients were men and women whose ages were 30 to 69 years. The tumors ranged from roughly 4 to 11 cm across and fell within stage T1-T3 N0M0. Whole-study findings and limits: Blood fell significantly below tumors in its top-250-clone fraction (p = 0.039).

A constant-region primer primed TCR beta cDNA synthesis from about 0.45 ug of total RNA. Generation of the TCR beta libraries relied on three nested multiplex PCR rounds using slightly modified ARM-PCR. Primers for the first two PCR rounds were TRBV1-TRBV30 forward primers and a C-beta reverse primer (about 9 cycles per round). In TCRdb, the multiplex PCR reads were re-called with MiXCR into one record per CDR3 protein. The sample has over 250,000 distinct CDR3 sequences, more than 55% seen once. A few counts support this clonotype. Its antigen is not known. Blood RNA originated from unsorted whole blood, with germline DNA additionally extracted. The CDR3 is 16 amino acids. The V end was cut by 0 bases, the J end by 2 bases, with 10 bases between. CDR1 and CDR2 from the germline V gene are MGHRA and YSYEKL.

The sequenced sample was peripheral blood. The chain couples TRBV4-1 to TRBJ2-2; no clear D. The receptor was derived from a woman in her 30s with primary liver carcinoma and hepatitis B virus infection. The CDR3 sequence: CASSQDDWVNTGELFF. CDR3 in DNA: TGCGCCAGCAGCCAAGATGACTGGGTCAACACCGGGGAGCTGTTTTTT.